The rows below give T cell receptor beta chains drawn from one sample of a study of OX40 agonist ivuxolimab in advanced cancers. Sequencing was performed with immunoSEQ multiplex PCR; in TCRdb, only in-frame clones are kept and a portion is missing. This table has around 80,000 clones, 89% appearing once. The source material was CD4+ or CD8+ T cells sorted from blood, sampled in a trial of the OX40 agonist ivuxolimab. The source of these receptors is an adult with an advanced solid tumor such as melanoma, head and neck, liver or kidney cancer. Each CDR3 is given with its conserved first and last residue. Where a row states a size, it is once, few, many or the class of an expanded clone; other rows omit it.

TRBJ2-3	TRBV11-2	.	CASSLVGIDTQYF
TRBJ1-2	TRBV5-1	.	CASSFDRGWNGYTF
TRBJ2-4	TRBV5-1	.	CASTGAAGGMGAKNIQYF
TRBJ2-1	TRBV11-3	.	CASSPDGTGPNEQFF
TRBJ2-3	TRBV29-1	once	CSVAGRGDTQYF
TRBJ2-7	TRBV27	.	CASRGRQAFSYEQYF
TRBJ2-6	TRBV5-4	.	CASSRRLAGQGSGANVLTF
TRBJ2-6	TRBV9	.	CASSVARGASGANVLTF
TRBJ1-6	TRBV28	.	CASSEDTGHNSPLHF
TRBJ1-2	TRBV10-2	.	CASSESDGGNYGYTF
TRBJ2-6	TRBV30	.	CAWKAGGGANVLTF
TRBJ1-2	TRBV14	.	CASSQNTGGNYGYTF
TRBJ2-7	TRBV5-1	once	CASGARGGVNEQYF
TRBJ1-6	TRBV28	.	CASSRGPYNSPLHF
TRBJ2-5	TRBV6-5	.	CASRGLGGLKTQYF
TRBJ2-1	TRBV6-4	.	CASSAELRGHEQFF
TRBJ2-7	TRBV18	.	CASSPLHSYRYEQYF
TRBJ1-1	TRBV9	.	CASSVDSRRGYTEAFF
TRBJ2-5	TRBV7-2	once	CASSSRQGRETQYF
TRBJ2-7	TRBV6-1	.	CASIRRTGLNEQYF
TRBJ2-7	TRBV30	once	CAWSVTDRPLEQYF
TRBJ2-1	TRBV5-1	few	CASSLSVKIGFDEQFF
TRBJ2-7	TRBV15	few	CATSSPGVREYEQYF
TRBJ1-5	TRBV19	few	CASKMRDVNQPQHF
TRBJ1-5	TRBV18	.	CASSPLHRGSVQPQHF
TRBJ2-3	TRBV16	.	CASSPGGVSTDTQYF
TRBJ2-1	TRBV6-1	.	CASSELGYNEQFF
TRBJ2-5	TRBV29-1	.	CSVESAGETQYF
TRBJ1-2	TRBV30	once	CAWTDEDYGYTF
TRBJ2-3	TRBV14	.	CASSQELFTDTQYF
TRBJ2-1	TRBV5-1	.	CASSLVVGTTYNEQFF
TRBJ2-5	TRBV9	.	CASSPRLAGGEETQYF
TRBJ1-5	TRBV19	.	CASSPLNQPQHF
TRBJ2-1	TRBV28	once	CASSLGGRAEGEQFF
TRBJ1-6	TRBV2	.	CASSEISPLHF
TRBJ1-4	TRBV19	.	CASSPRTGGNEKLFF
TRBJ2-7	TRBV10-1	few	CASSEYGQAGSYEQYF
TRBJ2-1	TRBV7-3	once	CASSPDGTAYNEQFF
TRBJ1-1	TRBV30	few	CAWSVTGATEAFF
TRBJ2-7	TRBV28	few	CASSLLAAEQYF
TRBJ1-3	TRBV5-1	.	CASSLGLRGGSGNTIYF
TRBJ1-6	TRBV5-1	.	CASSLGTGGDSPLHF
TRBJ2-7	TRBV15	.	CATSRGSGVYEQYF
TRBJ2-1	TRBV6-1	.	CATRTSGRYEQFF
TRBJ1-6	TRBV30	.	CACTGTGGAGNSPLHF
TRBJ1-1	TRBV7-9	few	CASSPTGKMAEAFF
TRBJ2-5	TRBV6-1	.	CASLQGDPRETQYF
TRBJ1-1	TRBV5-1	.	CASSLRQGVNTEAFF
TRBJ1-5	TRBV6-1	.	CASSESNQPQHF
TRBJ2-1	TRBV19	.	CASSSGQGANEQFF
TRBJ2-5	TRBV19	.	CASSKGLAGVETQYF
TRBJ2-3	TRBV5-5	.	CASSLNLETQYF
TRBJ2-3	TRBV6-1	once	CASRDRTDTQYF
TRBJ2-3	TRBV7-3	.	CASSPTPGLAGRDTQYF
TRBJ2-2	TRBV6-1	.	CASSGSRGWELFF